This is a list of T cell receptor beta chains from one sample in a study of blood T cell repertoires in COVID-19. Produced via immunoSEQ multiplex PCR; TCRdb's table is partial and in-frame only. Of roughly 230,000 clones listed, roughly 85% were seen once; the top ten hold roughly 5%. Material for sequencing was peripheral blood. The origin of the receptors is a man aged 50-59 years with COVID-19, enrolled during active disease. Each CDR3 is given with its conserved first and last residue. The D gene is left open where the match is weak. The listing skips clone size in some rows; elsewhere it reads once, few, many or a size class.

>TRBJ1-4|TRBV9|-|-
TGTGCCAGCAGCGTACTCCCAGCTAATGAAAAACTGTTTTTT
CASSVLPANEKLFF
>TRBJ2-5|TRBV5-1|-|-
TGCGCCAGCAGCTTGGCCTCCTTCCAAGAGACCCAGTACTTC
CASSLASFQETQYF
>TRBJ1-1|TRBV24-1|TRBD1|few
TGTGCCACCAGTGACCAAACAGGGGGTAGGACTGAAGCTTTCTTT
CATSDQTGGRTEAFF
>TRBJ2-1|TRBV10-3|TRBD2|once
TGTGCCATCAGTGTCGCTAGCGGTGGATACAATGAGCAGTTCTTC
CAISVASGGYNEQFF
>TRBJ2-7|TRBV9|TRBD1|-
TGTGCCAGCAGCCCCGGACAGGGGAAGTACGAGCAGTACTTC
CASSPGQGKYEQYF
>TRBJ2-5|TRBV3-1/TRBV3-2|TRBD1|-
TGTGCCAGCAGCCAGTGGACAGGGGGACCCCGGGAGACCCAGTACTTC
CASSQWTGGPRETQYF
>TRBJ2-3|TRBV5-4|TRBD1|-
TGTGCCAGCAGCCTACAGGGGGCTATAACAGATACGCAGTATTTT
CASSLQGAITDTQYF
>TRBJ1-1|TRBV5-1|TRBD1|-
TGCGCCAGCAGCACATGGACAGGGCCGAACACTGAAGCTTTCTTT
CASSTWTGPNTEAFF
>TRBJ2-3|TRBV7-3|TRBD1|-
TGTGCCAGCAGCTTAGACAGGGTTCCCACAGATACGCAGTATTTT
CASSLDRVPTDTQYF
>TRBJ2-5|TRBV7-9|-|-
TGTGCCAGCAGCTCGGGGAGGTTTCAAGAGACCCAGTACTTC
CASSSGRFQETQYF
>TRBJ2-3|TRBV7-9|TRBD2|-
TGTGCCAGCAGGGAGGGACTAGCGAAAATCAGTACGCAGTATTTT
CASREGLAKISTQYF
>TRBJ2-1|TRBV7-8|TRBD2|-
TGTGCCAGCAGCTTAGCTAGACTAGCGGGGGTCCCGTTCTTC
CASSLARLAGVPFF
>TRBJ1-1|TRBV5-1|TRBD1|-
TGCGCCAGCAGCTGGGACAGGGGGGACACTGAAGCTTTCTTT
CASSWDRGDTEAFF
>TRBJ1-1|TRBV7-9|TRBD1|-
TGTGCCAGCAGCTTCTGGACAGGAGGTACTGAAGCTTTCTTT
CASSFWTGGTEAFF
>TRBJ1-2|TRBV9|-|-
TGTGCCAGCAGCGTAGCAGGGGATGGCTACACCTTC
CASSVAGDGYTF